The TCR beta chain described here comes from a study of shared clonotypes between healthy human individuals. This CDR3 contains 15 residues. CDR1 and CDR2 from the germline V gene are MNHEY and SVGAGI. The V and J ends lost 9 bases and 1 base respectively, with 16 bases between them. Splitting of each subset's genomic DNA was done evenly across several immunoSEQ plates. In replicate PCRs of unsorted PBMC, approximately 0.3 ug DNA, 30,000 or so T cell genomes, was used. Produced via immunoSEQ multiplex PCR; TCRdb's table is partial and in-frame only. The sample includes 400,000 to 500,000 clones, 70% to 80% seen only once; the top ten take roughly 12%.

The genes are TRBV6-5 and TRBJ1-3; weak D call: TRBD1 (6 bases). The sample comprised PBMCs. The TCR sequence derives from a woman in her thirties or forties in good health. Some clones in this sample may be carry-over from other donors' samples. This CDR3 is CASYDRILSGNTIYF. CDR3 DNA sequence: TGTGCCAGTTATGACAGGATTCTTTCTGGAAACACCATATATTTT.